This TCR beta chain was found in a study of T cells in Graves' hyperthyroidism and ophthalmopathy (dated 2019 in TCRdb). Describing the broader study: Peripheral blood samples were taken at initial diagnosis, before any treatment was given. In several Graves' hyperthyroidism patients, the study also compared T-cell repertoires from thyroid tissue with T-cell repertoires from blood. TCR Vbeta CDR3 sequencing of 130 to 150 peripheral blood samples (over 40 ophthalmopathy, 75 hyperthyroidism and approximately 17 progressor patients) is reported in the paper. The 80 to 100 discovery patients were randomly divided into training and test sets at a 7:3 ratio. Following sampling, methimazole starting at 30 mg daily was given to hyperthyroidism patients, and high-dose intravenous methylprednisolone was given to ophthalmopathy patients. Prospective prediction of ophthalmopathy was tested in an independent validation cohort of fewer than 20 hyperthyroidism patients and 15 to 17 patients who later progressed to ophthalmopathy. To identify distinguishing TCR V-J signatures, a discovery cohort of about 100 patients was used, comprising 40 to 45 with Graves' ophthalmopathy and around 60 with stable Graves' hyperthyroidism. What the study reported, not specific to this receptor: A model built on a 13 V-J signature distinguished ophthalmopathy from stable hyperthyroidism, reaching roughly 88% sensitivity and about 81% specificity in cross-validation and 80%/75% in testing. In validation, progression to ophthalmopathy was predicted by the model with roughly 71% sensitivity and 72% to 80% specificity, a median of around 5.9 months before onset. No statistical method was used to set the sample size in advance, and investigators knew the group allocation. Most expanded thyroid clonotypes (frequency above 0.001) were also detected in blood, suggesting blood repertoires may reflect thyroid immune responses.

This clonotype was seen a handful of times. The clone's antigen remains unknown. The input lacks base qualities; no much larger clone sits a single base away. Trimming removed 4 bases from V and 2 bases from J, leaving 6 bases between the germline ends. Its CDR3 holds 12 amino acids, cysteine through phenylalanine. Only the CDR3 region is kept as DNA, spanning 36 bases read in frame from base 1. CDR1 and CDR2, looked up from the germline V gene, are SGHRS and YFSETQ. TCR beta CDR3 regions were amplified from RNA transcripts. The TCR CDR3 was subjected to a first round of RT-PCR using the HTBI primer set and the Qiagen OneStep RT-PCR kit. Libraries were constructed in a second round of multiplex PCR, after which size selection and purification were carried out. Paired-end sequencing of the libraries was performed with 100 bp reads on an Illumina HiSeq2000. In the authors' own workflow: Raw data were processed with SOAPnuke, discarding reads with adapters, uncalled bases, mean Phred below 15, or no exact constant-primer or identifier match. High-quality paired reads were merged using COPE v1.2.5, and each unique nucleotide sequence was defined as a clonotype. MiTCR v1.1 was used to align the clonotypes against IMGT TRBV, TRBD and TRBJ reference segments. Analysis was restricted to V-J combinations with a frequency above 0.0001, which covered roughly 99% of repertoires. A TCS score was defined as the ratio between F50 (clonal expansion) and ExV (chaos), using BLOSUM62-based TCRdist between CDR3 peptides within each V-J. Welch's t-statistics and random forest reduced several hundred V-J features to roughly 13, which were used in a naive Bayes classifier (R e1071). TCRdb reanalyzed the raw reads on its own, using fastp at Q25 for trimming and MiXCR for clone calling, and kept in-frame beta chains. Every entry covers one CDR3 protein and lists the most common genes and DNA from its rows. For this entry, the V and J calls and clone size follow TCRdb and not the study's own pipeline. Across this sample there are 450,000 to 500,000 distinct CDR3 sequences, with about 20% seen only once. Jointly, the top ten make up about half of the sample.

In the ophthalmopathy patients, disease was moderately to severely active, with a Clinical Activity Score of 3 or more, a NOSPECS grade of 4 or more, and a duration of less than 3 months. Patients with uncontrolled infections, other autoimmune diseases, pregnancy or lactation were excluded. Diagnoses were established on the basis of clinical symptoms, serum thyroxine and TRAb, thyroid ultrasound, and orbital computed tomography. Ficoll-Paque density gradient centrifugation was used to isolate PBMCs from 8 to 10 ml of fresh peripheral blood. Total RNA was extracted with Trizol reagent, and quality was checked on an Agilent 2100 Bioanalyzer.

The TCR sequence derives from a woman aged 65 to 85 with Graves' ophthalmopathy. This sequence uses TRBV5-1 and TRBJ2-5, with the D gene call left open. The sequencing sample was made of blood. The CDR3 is CASSRSQETQYF. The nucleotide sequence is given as TGCGCCAGCAGCAGATCTCAAGAGACCCAGTACTTC. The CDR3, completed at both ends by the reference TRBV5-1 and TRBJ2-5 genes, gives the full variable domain KAGVTQTPRYLIKTRGQQVTLSCSPISGHRSVSWYQQTPGQGLQFLFEYFSETQRNKGNFPGRFSGRQFSNSRSEMNVSTLELGDSALYLCASSRSQETQYFGPGTRLLVL.